The 20 T cell receptor beta chains below were found in one sample sequenced in a study of beta chain features in type 1 diabetes (dated by TCRdb to 2017 to 2018). The library was made by the immunoSEQ multiplex PCR assay. The High Capacity cDNA Reverse Transcription Kit was used to reverse transcribe all of the isolated RNA, meaning that expressed TCRB transcripts were what got sequenced. TCRdb obtained this table from immuneACCESS and retained in-frame rearrangements with V and J assigned. These tables miss some clones; where compared with another copy, unresolved V genes account for less than half of the shortfall, and the remainder is unexplained. The sample records hundreds of thousands of clones, less than 10% of which are singletons. The ten largest clonotypes hold around 0.45% of the sample. Sequencing used central memory CD4+ T cells from blood. These receptors all stem from a young woman in good health.

The rearrangement uses TRBV11-1 and TRBJ2-3; 10 positions match TRBD2. The CDR3 length is 15 residues. V was pared by 5 bases and J by 2 bases, with 4 bases of the junction left unmatched. Germline lookup yields CDR1 SGHAT and CDR2 FQDESV (reference sequence). The CDR3 region has the DNA TGTGCCAGCAGCCGCCTAGCGGGGGCCACAGATACGCAGTATTTT. It codes for CASSRLAGATDTQYF.

The table lists this clone with many counts. CDR3 protein: CASSVGVAGTDTQYF. The CDR3 DNA reads as TGTGCCAGCAGCGTCGGAGTAGCGGGAACAGATACGCAGTATTTT. The chain couples TRBV11-1 to TRBJ2-3, with 8 bases identical to TRBD2. Germline CDR1 reads SGHAT; CDR2 reads FQDESV (reference sequence). This CDR3 region has 15 residues. V dropped 5 bases and J dropped 3; count of bases not matched to a gene: 7.

V and J are TRBV5-8 and TRBJ2-4; TRBD2 matches 10 bases. The V segment lost 3 bases and the J segment 0 bases; nucleotides outside the gene matches: 6. This CDR3 is built from 17 residues. Germline CDR1 reads SGHTS; CDR2 reads YDEGEE. The CDR3 reads CASSSGLATLAKNIQYF. In DNA form, the CDR3 reads TGTGCCAGCAGCTCGGGACTAGCGACTTTAGCCAAAAACATTCAGTACTTC.

Only a few counts were recorded for this clone. Other DNA sequences in this specimen translate into the identical CDR3. The chain couples TRBV5-1 to TRBJ2-3; 7 bases are a match to TRBD2. Germline lookup yields CDR1 SGHRS and CDR2 YFSETQ. V lost 0 bases and J lost 3; bases outside the gene matches: 1. CDR3 length equals 14 residues. Here the CDR3 DNA reads TGCGCCAGCAGCTTGGAGGGAGGGACAGATACGCAGTATTTT. Its protein product is CASSLEGGTDTQYF.

As DNA, the CDR3 is TGCAGCGTTGAATGGGCTAGCGGGGAATCAGATACGCAGTATTTT. Translating gives CSVEWASGESDTQYF. The genes are TRBV29-1 and TRBJ2-3; 9 nucleotides align to TRBD2. V lost 2 bases, J lost 4 bases, and 7 bases stayed unmatched. Germline lookup yields CDR1 SQVTM and CDR2 ANQGSEA. This CDR3 has 15 residues.

In its sample, this clone was seen a few times. The rearrangement joins TRBV23-1 to TRBJ1-4; D is unclear. TRBV23-1 falls under the ORF class, with uncertain function. V was trimmed by 1 base and J by 8 bases, leaving 14 bases between them. The CDR3 extends over 15 amino acids. CDR3 nucleotide sequence: TGCGCCAGCAGTCAATACGTAGCAGCCGAAGAAAAACTGTTTTTT. Translated: CASSQYVAAEEKLFF.

The rearrangement uses TRBV5-6 and TRBJ2-7, with 9 nucleotides matching TRBD1. V was clipped by 0 bases and J by 5 bases; unmatched bases: 0. The V gene's germline CDR1 is SGHDT and CDR2 YYEEEE. This CDR3 spans 13 amino acids. The CDR3 reads CASSLGDRDEQYF. The CDR3 coding sequence is TGTGCCAGCAGCTTGGGGGACAGGGACGAGCAGTACTTC.

This clone was detected only a few times. The J gene is TRBJ2-1, the V gene TRBV5-4, with 8 bases lining up with TRBD2. The V segment lost 2 bases and the J segment 0 bases; nucleotides outside the gene matches: 1. CDR3 size: 15 residues. The germline gives CDR1 SGHNT, CDR2 YYREEE (reference sequence). CDR3 DNA sequence: TGTGCCAGCAGCTTTGCGGGAGGCTCCTACAATGAGCAGTTCTTC. Its protein product is CASSFAGGSYNEQFF. Drawing the rest from reference TRBV5-4 and TRBJ2-1, the complete variable domain is ETGVTQSPTHLIKTRGQQVTLRCSSQSGHNTVSWYQQALGQGPQFIFQYYREEENGRGNFPPRFSGLQFPNYSSELNVNALELDDSALYLCASSFAGGSYNEQFFGPGTRLTVL.

In this sample, this clone turned up a few times. This chain links TRBV27 with TRBJ2-3, with 10 nucleotides matching TRBD1. The V gene end was trimmed by 2 bases and the J gene end by 8 bases; junction bases not matched to a gene: 10. Germline CDR1 is MNHEY and CDR2 is SMNVEV (reference sequence). The CDR3 extends over 16 amino acids. The chain's CDR3 is CASSLEGQGSPGTQYF. The CDR3 DNA is TGTGCCAGCAGTTTAGAGGGACAGGGGTCCCCCGGTACGCAGTATTTT.

V is TRBV4-2 and J is TRBJ1-5, with D possibly matching TRBD1 (5 bases). Germline V gene sequence: CDR1 LGHNA, CDR2 YNFKEQ. This CDR3 spans 16 amino acids. The V gene lost 0 bases and the J gene lost 5 bases, with 14 bases spanning the gap. The CDR3 bases are TGTGCCAGCAGCCAAGACAGGCAGGGTGGACATCAGCCCCAGCATTTT. This encodes CASSQDRQGGHQPQHF.

In its sample, this clone was seen many times. The chain uses TRBV19 and TRBJ2-4; D remains ambiguous. Germline loops: CDR1 LNHDA, CDR2 SQIVND (reference sequence). Trimming removed 5 bases from V and 3 bases from J, with 5 bases in between. The CDR3 loop spans 12 amino acids. CDR3 region: CASSGYKNIQYF. The CDR3 DNA is TGTGCCAGTAGTGGCTACAAAAACATTCAGTACTTC.

The gene calls are TRBV20-1 and TRBJ1-4; unclear D gene. Looked up from germline, CDR1 is DFQATT and CDR2 is SNEGSKA (reference sequence). The CDR3 loop spans 11 amino acids. The V gene lost 3 bases and the J gene lost 7 bases, with 6 bases spanning the gap. CDR3 amino acids: CSASLVEKLFF. Here the CDR3 DNA reads TGCAGTGCTAGCCTAGTTGAAAAACTGTTTTTT.

This clone was counted between two and nine times. The same CDR3 is also encoded by other DNA sequences in this sample. V and J are TRBV4-3 and TRBJ2-1; D might be TRBD2 (5 bases). CDR3 length equals 14 residues. Germline V gene data show CDR1 as LGHNA and CDR2 as YSLEER. V lost 4 bases and J 3 bases, leaving 10 bases between the germline ends. This CDR3 reads CASSRGGLYNEQFF. CDR3 sequence (DNA): TGCGCCAGCAGCCGGGGTGGACTCTACAATGAGCAGTTCTTC.

This clone was picked up a small number of times. The rearrangement joins TRBV28 to TRBJ2-7; the match to TRBD1 covers 7 bases. Germline CDR1 and CDR2: MDHEN and SYDVKM. J lost 0 bases, V lost 7 bases, and 9 bases had no gene match. The CDR3 consists of 15 residues. The CDR3 here is CASTTSGTDSYEQYF. CDR3 nucleotides: TGTGCCAGCACCACCTCCGGGACAGACTCCTACGAGCAGTACTTC.

This clone was counted many times. The chain combines TRBV5-4 with TRBJ2-1; D gene unclear. The CDR3 is 12 amino acids. V was trimmed by 0 bases and J by 3 bases, leaving 1 base between them. Germline CDR1 is SGHNT and CDR2 is YYREEE (reference sequence). The CDR3 DNA sequence: TGTGCCAGCAGCTTGGACTACAATGAGCAGTTCTTC. Its protein product is CASSLDYNEQFF.

This clone has a count of ten or more. One base away lies a much larger clone, so this may be a sequencing read error. The chain uses TRBV7-9 and TRBJ2-1; D not certain. Between the trimmed V and J ends, which lost 1 base and 7 bases, there was a span of 5 bases. CDR1 is SEHNR, CDR2 FQNEAQ, per germline (reference sequence). The CDR3 is 12 residues long. The CDR3 reads CASSLGRNEQFF. The CDR3 DNA sequence: TGTGCCAGCAGCTTAGGGCGGAATGAGCAGTTCTTC.

This chain connects TRBV27 to TRBJ2-1, with 10 nucleotides matching TRBD2. CDR3 length: 15 residues. Trimming cost V 10 bases and J 9 bases; bases outside gene matches: 15. The germline CDR1 and CDR2 sequences are MNHEY and SMNVEV (reference sequence). CDR3 protein: CATRYKAGGPGEQFF. In DNA form, the CDR3 reads TGTGCCACCCGATATAAAGCGGGAGGGCCGGGTGAGCAGTTCTTC.

The J gene is TRBJ2-7, the V gene TRBV27; no clear D. Germline values: CDR1 MNHEY, CDR2 SMNVEV (reference sequence). The V end was cut by 4 bases, the J end by 0 bases, with 7 bases between. The CDR3 totals 13 residues. In nucleotides, the CDR3 is TGTGCCAGCAGTTCGTTCAACTCCTACGAGCAGTACTTC. Translation: CASSSFNSYEQYF.

The chain recombines TRBV2 with TRBJ1-4; TRBD1 might be the D (6 bases). In germline, CDR1 is SNHLY, CDR2 FYNNEI. With 9 bases removed from V and 4 bases from J, the gap between germline ends came to 9 bases. The CDR3 is made up of 12 amino acids. The CDR3 spells CASQGINEKLFF. CDR3 DNA sequence: TGTGCCAGTCAGGGGATTAATGAAAAACTGTTTTTT.

The V and J genes are TRBV5-1 and TRBJ2-7; D ambiguous. The germline V gene has CDR1 SGHRS and CDR2 YFSETQ. V was cut by 6 bases and J by 2 bases, with 12 bases left in between. The CDR3 runs to 13 residues. CDR3: CASKKDGPYEQYF. For the CDR3, the DNA is TGCGCCAGCAAAAAAGACGGACCCTACGAGCAGTACTTC.